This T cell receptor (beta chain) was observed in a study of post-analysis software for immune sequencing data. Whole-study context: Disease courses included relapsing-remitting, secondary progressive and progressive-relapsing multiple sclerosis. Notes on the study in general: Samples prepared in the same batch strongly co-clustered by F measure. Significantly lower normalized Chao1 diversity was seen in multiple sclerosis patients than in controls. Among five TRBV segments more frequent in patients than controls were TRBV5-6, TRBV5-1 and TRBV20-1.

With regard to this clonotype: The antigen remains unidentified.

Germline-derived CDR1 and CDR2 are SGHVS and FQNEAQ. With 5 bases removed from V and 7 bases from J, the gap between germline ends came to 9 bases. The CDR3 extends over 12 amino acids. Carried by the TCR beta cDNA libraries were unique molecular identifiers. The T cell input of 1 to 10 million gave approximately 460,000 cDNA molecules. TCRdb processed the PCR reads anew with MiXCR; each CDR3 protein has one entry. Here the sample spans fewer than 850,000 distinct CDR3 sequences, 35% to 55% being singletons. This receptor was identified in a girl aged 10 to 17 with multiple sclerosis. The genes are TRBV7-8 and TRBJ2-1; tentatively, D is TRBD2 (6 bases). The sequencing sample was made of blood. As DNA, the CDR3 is TGTGCCAGCAGCATGGAGGGGAATGAGCAGTTCTTC. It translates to CASSMEGNEQFF.